Listed below are T cell receptor beta chains from one sample, sequenced in a study of HIV-infected patients and healthy controls. MiXCR was run by TCRdb on the 5' RACE reads, yielding one entry per CDR3 protein. The repertoire holds under 70,000 distinct CDR3 sequences, less than 20% seen once, with more than 1.2% in the top ten. Specimen: CD4+ T cells from blood. The source is a human donor in good health. The CDR3 runs from the conserved cysteine through the conserved F or W. D genes are given only for firm matches. Only some rows state a clone size, as once, few, many or a class for expanded clones.

>-|few|TRBJ2-1|15|TRBV12-3/TRBV12-4
CASSRPGGTYNEQFF
TGTGCCAGCAGCCGTCCCGGGGGAACCTACAATGAGCAGTTCTTC
>-|-|TRBJ1-4|16|TRBV4-1
CASSVRSETTNEKLFF
TGCGCCAGCAGCGTACGTTCAGAAACAACTAATGAAAAACTGTTTTTT
>TRBD1|few|TRBJ2-3|12|TRBV30
CAWWDRSHTQYF
TGTGCCTGGTGGGACAGGTCGCATACGCAGTATTTT
>TRBD1|few|TRBJ2-7|15|TRBV7-9
CASSPPGTGIREQYF
TGTGCCAGCAGCCCGCCCGGGACAGGGATACGCGAGCAGTACTTC
>-|-|TRBJ2-2|14|TRBV29-1
CSAAWETNTGELFF
TGCAGCGCCGCGTGGGAGACGAACACCGGGGAGCTGTTTTTT
>-|-|TRBJ2-7|15|TRBV20-1
CSARDSSEKAYEQYF
TGCAGTGCTAGAGATTCCAGCGAAAAGGCCTACGAGCAGTACTTC
>-|few|TRBJ2-7|15|TRBV14
CASSQGSGPFYEQYF
TGTGCCAGCAGCCAAGGGTCAGGGCCCTTCTACGAGCAGTACTTC
>-|-|TRBJ1-1|14|TRBV4-3
CASSQRTANTEAFF
TGCGCCAGCAGCCAAAGGACAGCGAACACTGAAGCTTTCTTT
>TRBD1|many|TRBJ1-3|14|TRBV7-2
CASSSDRAGNTIYF
TGTGCCAGCAGCTCAGACAGGGCCGGAAACACCATATATTTT
>-|many|TRBJ2-4|13|TRBV7-2
CASLPPFGNIQYF
TGTGCCAGCCTCCCCCCTTTCGGAAACATTCAGTACTTC
>TRBD1|few|TRBJ1-4|14|TRBV5-1
CASRPTGSEEKLFF
TGCGCCAGCCGACCGACAGGGTCTGAGGAAAAACTGTTTTTT
>-|-|TRBJ2-3|19|TRBV14
CASSQVSRTLRGTTDTQYF
TGTGCCAGCAGCCAAGTAAGCCGAACTCTACGCGGAACCACAGATACGCAGTATTTT
>TRBD1|-|TRBJ1-5|18|TRBV6-2/TRBV6-3
CASGPDRAYPYSNQPQHF
TGTGCCAGCGGGCCGGACAGGGCTTATCCATATAGCAATCAGCCCCAGCATTTT
>TRBD2|-|TRBJ2-1|12|TRBV4-1
CASSHPGLAQFF
TGCGCCAGCAGCCACCCTGGACTAGCCCAGTTCTTC
>-|few|TRBJ1-2|12|TRBV6-2/TRBV6-3
CASRRVSYGYTF
TGTGCCAGCAGGAGGGTGAGCTATGGCTACACCTTC
>-|-|TRBJ1-1|14|TRBV7-8
CASSPQEAYTEAFF
TGTGCCAGCTCACCACAGGAGGCGTACACTGAAGCTTTCTTT
>-|-|TRBJ2-3|13|TRBV29-1
CSVGLGYTDTQYF
TGCAGCGTAGGGCTGGGCTACACAGATACGCAGTATTTT
>-|-|TRBJ1-1|13|TRBV20-1
CSAGDVVNTEAFF
TGCAGTGCGGGGGACGTAGTGAACACTGAAGCTTTCTTT
>-|few|TRBJ1-5|11|TRBV6-1
CASSEIQPQHF
TGTGCCAGCAGTGAGATTCAGCCCCAGCATTTT
>-|few|TRBJ2-3|14|TRBV15
CATSRDALKGSQYF
TGTGCCACCAGCAGAGACGCCCTGAAGGGGAGCCAATATTTT
>-|many|TRBJ2-3|15|TRBV6-1
CASSLTTYSTDTQYF
TGTGCCAGCAGCTTAACCACTTACAGCACAGATACGCAGTATTTT
>TRBD2|-|TRBJ2-3|17|TRBV28
CASSTLAGGVSADTQYF
TGTGCCAGCAGCACACTAGCGGGGGGGGTATCTGCAGATACGCAGTATTTT
>-|many|TRBJ2-3|14|TRBV7-2
CASSPSGSTDTQYF
TGTGCCAGCAGTCCCTCGGGGTCCACAGATACGCAGTATTTT
>TRBD1|many|TRBJ1-2|14|TRBV3-1
CASSQEDRGYGYTF
TGTGCCAGCAGCCAAGAGGACAGGGGTTATGGCTACACCTTC
>-|many|TRBJ1-5|15|TRBV20-1
CSATPDSYSNQPQHF
TGCAGTGCTACCCCGGACAGCTATAGCAATCAGCCCCAGCATTTT
>-|once|TRBJ2-5|13|TRBV12-3/TRBV12-4
CASRPRPAGTQYF
TGTGCCAGCAGACCGAGGCCGGCTGGGACCCAGTACTTC
>-|many|TRBJ2-1|13|TRBV29-1
CSARTLGQGEQFF
TGCAGCGCTAGAACTCTCGGCCAAGGTGAGCAGTTCTTC
>-|-|TRBJ2-3|14|TRBV30
CAWSVGSSTDTQYF
TGTGCCTGGAGTGTAGGTTCTAGCACAGATACGCAGTATTTT
>TRBD1|-|TRBJ2-2|17|TRBV7-9
CASSPDRAGTNTGELFF
TGTGCCAGCAGCCCCGACAGGGCCGGAACGAACACCGGGGAGCTGTTTTTT
>-|many|TRBJ2-7|13|TRBV6-6
CASRSYSDYEQYF
TGTGCCAGCAGGTCATATTCGGACTACGAGCAGTACTTC
>-|many|TRBJ1-2|13|TRBV20-1
CSAREGLRYGYTF
TGCAGTGCTAGAGAAGGGCTTCGCTATGGCTACACCTTC